The following is a TCR beta chain sequence with its context. Its specificity is not known. Use of 60 Vbeta and 13 Jbeta primers characterized the PCR. Sequenced by immunoSEQ multiplex PCR; TCRdb stores in-frame clones only, minus some. The sample contains about 150,000 clones, 82% of which appear only once. These data come from a study of cytomegalovirus exposure and HLA in healthy donors. Study-wide findings and caveats: Previous analysis showed most TCR beta V segments were productive about 87% or about 30% of the time.

Germline V gene sequence: CDR1 MNHEY, CDR2 SMNVEV (reference sequence). This CDR3 contains 15 residues. With 3 bases removed from V and 0 bases from J, the gap between germline ends came to 12 bases. The receptor was isolated from a woman aged 50 to 60 in good health and CMV-seropositive. Sequencing was performed on PBMCs. V and J are TRBV27 and TRBJ2-7; tentative D call: TRBD2 (6 bases). CDR3 DNA sequence: TGTGCCAGCAGTTTTGCCGTCGGGAGCTCCTACGAGCAGTACTTC. It encodes CASSFAVGSSYEQYF.